These T cell receptor beta chains were read from a single sample in a study of cytomegalovirus exposure and HLA in healthy donors. Clones were read by immunoSEQ multiplex PCR, and TCRdb kept only the in-frame ones, dropping some. This sample has 75,000 to 100,000 clones, with about 80% found just once. Sequencing used PBMCs. All receptors come from a man aged 35 to 55 in good health and CMV-seronegative. The CDR3 runs from the conserved cysteine through the conserved F or W. Each record gives: clone size, J gene, V gene, CDR3 protein. Clone size is shown for a subset of rows, as once, few, many or a class of expanded clone.

- - TRBV28 CASGPPGQGGYEQYF
- TRBJ2-7 TRBV7-9 CSSSQPPTGSYEQYF
- TRBJ2-1 TRBV15 CATSPTGTGYNEQFF
- TRBJ1-1 TRBV6-6 CASSYGTGNTEAFF
- TRBJ1-1 TRBV6-6 CASSYSSGANTEAFF
- TRBJ1-5 TRBV4-1 CASSQENTGPRPQHF
- TRBJ2-4 TRBV4-1 CASSLVAISRQNIQYF
few TRBJ1-6 TRBV7-6 CASSSGTGINSPLHF
- TRBJ2-4 TRBV19 CASSLTSGSLGKNIQYF
- TRBJ1-2 TRBV7-9 CSSSFSGDGYTF
few TRBJ1-5 TRBV10-2 CASRKQGTKDQPQHF
- TRBJ2-2 TRBV5-1 CASSSGSRDTGELFF
once TRBJ2-3 TRBV7-8 CASSLASGSDTQYF
few TRBJ2-1 TRBV7-6 CASSLLDSNEQFF
- TRBJ2-1 TRBV19 CASSLARTSGRNEQFF
- TRBJ2-3 TRBV2 CASSESGVGADTQYF
- TRBJ2-6 TRBV7-9 CASSLRRPAGANVLTF
- TRBJ2-7 TRBV10-1 CASSEFRQGGGEQYF
- - TRBV7-9 CASSLESYEQYF
- TRBJ2-5 TRBV29-1 CSVGLGGQETQYF
- TRBJ1-1 TRBV18 CASSPPRQILNTEAFF
- TRBJ2-7 TRBV11-2 CASSPEPTGRYEQYF
few TRBJ2-1 TRBV6-6 CASKILAGSSYNEQFF
- TRBJ1-1 TRBV10-3 CAISDGTRGDRVTEAFF
- TRBJ2-3 TRBV5-1 CASSLEGADTQYF
- TRBJ2-7 TRBV5-1 CASSIIPTSYEQYF
once TRBJ2-7 TRBV5-1 CASSFRQGVNEQYF
- TRBJ1-6 TRBV5-1 CASSSYGTESKDNSPLHF
- TRBJ2-3 TRBV19 CASTRTSGRVDTQYF
- TRBJ1-6 TRBV15 CATSGAITSSPLHF
- TRBJ2-7 TRBV5-5 CASSLRQTYEQYF
- TRBJ1-1 TRBV30 CAWNYRGGTEAFF
- TRBJ2-1 TRBV15 CATSRDGTGKDEQFF
few TRBJ2-2 TRBV25-1 CASTKRGGDTGELFF
once TRBJ2-1 TRBV28 CASSLLNFEGAYNEQFF
- TRBJ1-5 TRBV2 CASSGGTSNQPQHF
- TRBJ2-5 TRBV19 CASSISSGFRETQYF
- TRBJ2-7 TRBV11-2 CASSLDLGQGAYEQYF
- TRBJ1-1 TRBV29-1 CSVTAVNTEAFF
- TRBJ2-2 TRBV30 CAWSTTRSLALGNTGELFF
- TRBJ1-2 TRBV5-1 CASSWGTGFDGYTF
- TRBJ2-7 TRBV4-1 CASSQDITGGSNEQYF
- TRBJ2-2 TRBV5-1 CASIQSRGTGELFF
- TRBJ2-5 TRBV6-6 CASIPGGYQETQYF
- TRBJ1-2 TRBV28 CASTAQGGSYGYTF
- TRBJ2-1 TRBV5-1 CASSAAGNNEQFF
few TRBJ1-3 TRBV5-4 CASSTGQGNTIYF
- TRBJ1-2 TRBV2 CASTRDRGNYGYTF
- TRBJ2-7 TRBV5-1 CASSSDRAYEQYF
- TRBJ2-5 TRBV9 CASSPGTSGGDQETQYF
- - TRBV13 CASSTDRGPYEQYF
- TRBJ1-6 TRBV11-2 CASRGGYNSPLHF